The clone carrying this TCR beta chain appeared once. This CDR3 is 15 amino acids long. V lost 5 bases, J lost 0 bases, and 14 bases lay in between. Germline V gene data show CDR1 as MNHEY and CDR2 as SMNVEV (reference sequence). The sample belongs to a study of blood T cell repertoires in COVID-19. Study summary: The samples span acute and convalescent COVID-19 from the United States, Italy and Spain.

Method: immunoSEQ multiplex PCR; TCRdb's copy keeps in-frame clones and lacks some. The sample consists of 250,000 or so clones, about 80% of them appearing once. The cohort comprised adults aged about 18 to 100 years residing in about two dozen US areas. The specimen was PBMCs or T cells enriched from blood (not recorded which). The rearrangement links TRBV27 to TRBJ2-7, with TRBD2 as a possible D gene (6 bases). The origin of this receptor is a man in his forties or fifties who had recovered from COVID-19. The CDR3 region is CASSERGGTSYEQYF. DNA for the CDR3: TGTGCCAGCAGTGAGAGGGGAGGAACCTCCTACGAGCAGTACTTC.